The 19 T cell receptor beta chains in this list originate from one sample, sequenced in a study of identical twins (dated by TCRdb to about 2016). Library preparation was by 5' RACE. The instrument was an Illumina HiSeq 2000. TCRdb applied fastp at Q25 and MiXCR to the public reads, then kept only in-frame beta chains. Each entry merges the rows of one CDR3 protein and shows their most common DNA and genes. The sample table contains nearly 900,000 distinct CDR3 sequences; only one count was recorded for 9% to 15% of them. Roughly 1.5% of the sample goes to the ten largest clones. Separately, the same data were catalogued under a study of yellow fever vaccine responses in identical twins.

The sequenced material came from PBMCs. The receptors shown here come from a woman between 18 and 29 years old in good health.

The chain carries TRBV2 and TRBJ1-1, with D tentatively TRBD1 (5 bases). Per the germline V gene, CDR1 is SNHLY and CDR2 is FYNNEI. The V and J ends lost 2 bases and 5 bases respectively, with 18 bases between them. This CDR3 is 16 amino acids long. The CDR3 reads CASSERIGALGTEAFF. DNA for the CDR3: TGTGCCAGCAGTGAAAGGATTGGGGCTCTAGGAACTGAAGCTTTCTTT.

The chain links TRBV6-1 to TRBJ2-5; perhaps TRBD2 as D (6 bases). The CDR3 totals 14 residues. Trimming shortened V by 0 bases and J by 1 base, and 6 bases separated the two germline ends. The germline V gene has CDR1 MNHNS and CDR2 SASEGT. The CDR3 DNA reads TGTGCCAGCAGTGAAGCGGGAGGCCAAGAGACCCAGTACTTC. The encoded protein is CASSEAGGQETQYF.

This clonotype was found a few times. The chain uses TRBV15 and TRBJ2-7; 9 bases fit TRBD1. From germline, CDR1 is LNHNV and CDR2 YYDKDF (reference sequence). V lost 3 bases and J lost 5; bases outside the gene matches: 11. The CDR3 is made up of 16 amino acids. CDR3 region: CATSSGTGKNVDEQYV. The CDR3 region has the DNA TGTGCCACCAGCAGTGGGACAGGGAAAAATGTCGACGAGCAGTACGTC.

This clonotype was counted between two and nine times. The chain's CDR3 is CASSQEVVRETQYF. The CDR3 nucleotides read TGCGCCAGCAGCCAAGAGGTAGTTCGGGAGACCCAGTACTTC. V gene TRBV4-1 combines with J gene TRBJ2-5; D gene ambiguous. The CDR3 totals 14 residues. Between the trimmed V and J ends, which lost 0 bases and 5 bases, there was a span of 10 bases. In germline, CDR1 is MGHRA, CDR2 YSYEKL.

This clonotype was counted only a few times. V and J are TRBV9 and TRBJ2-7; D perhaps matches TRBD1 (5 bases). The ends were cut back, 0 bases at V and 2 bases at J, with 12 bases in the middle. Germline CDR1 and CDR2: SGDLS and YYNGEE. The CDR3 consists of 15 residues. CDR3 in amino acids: CASSVGQGRPYEQYF. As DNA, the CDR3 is TGTGCCAGCAGCGTAGGTCAGGGAAGGCCCTACGAGCAGTACTTC.

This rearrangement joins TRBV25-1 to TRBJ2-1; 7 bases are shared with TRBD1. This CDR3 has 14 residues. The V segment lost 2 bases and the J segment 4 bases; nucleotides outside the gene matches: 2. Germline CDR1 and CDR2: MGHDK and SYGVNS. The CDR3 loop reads CASSERTGYNEQFF. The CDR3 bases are TGTGCCAGCAGTGAAAGGACAGGATACAATGAGCAGTTCTTC.

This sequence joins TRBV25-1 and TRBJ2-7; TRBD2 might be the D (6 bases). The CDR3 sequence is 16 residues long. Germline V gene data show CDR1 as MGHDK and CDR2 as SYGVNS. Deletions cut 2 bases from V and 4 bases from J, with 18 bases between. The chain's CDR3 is CASSEDLTRGSYEQYF. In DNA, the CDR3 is TGTGCCAGCAGTGAAGATTTGACTAGAGGGTCTTACGAGCAGTACTTC.

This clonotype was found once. In nucleotides, the CDR3 is TGTGCCAGCACCGACAGCCACTACACTGAAGCTTTCTTT. It is translated as CASTDSHYTEAFF. The rearrangement links TRBV6-1 to TRBJ1-1; a weak D match, TRBD1 (5 bases). There are 13 residues in the CDR3. V lost 7 bases and J lost 3, with 12 bases in between. Per germline, CDR1 MNHNS and CDR2 SASEGT.

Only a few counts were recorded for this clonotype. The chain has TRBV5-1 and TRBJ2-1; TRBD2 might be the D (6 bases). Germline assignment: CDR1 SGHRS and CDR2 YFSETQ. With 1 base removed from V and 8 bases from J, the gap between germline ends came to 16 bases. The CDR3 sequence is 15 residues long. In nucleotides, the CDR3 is TGCGCCAGCAGCTTGATGGGGGGTGTGGCGGATGAGCAGTTCTTC. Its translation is CASSLMGGVADEQFF.

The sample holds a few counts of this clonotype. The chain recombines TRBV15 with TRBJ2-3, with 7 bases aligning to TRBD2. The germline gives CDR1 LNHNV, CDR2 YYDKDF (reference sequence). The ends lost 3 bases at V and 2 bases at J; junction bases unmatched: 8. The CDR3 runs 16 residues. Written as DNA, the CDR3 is TGTGCCACCAGCAGTGGATGGGGAGGGTACACAGATACGCAGTATTTT. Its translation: CATSSGWGGYTDTQYF. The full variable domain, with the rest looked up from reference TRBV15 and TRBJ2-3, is DAMVIQNPRYQVTQFGKPVTLSCSQTLNHNVMYWYQQKSSQAPKLLFHYYDKDFNNEADTPDNFQSRRPNTSFCFLDIRSPGLGDTAMYLCATSSGWGGYTDTQYFGPGTRLTVL.

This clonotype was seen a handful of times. The CDR3 DNA follows: TGTGCCAGCAGCCAAACCTGGGGGTACGAGCAGTACTTC. Protein product: CASSQTWGYEQYF. The gene calls are TRBV3-1 and TRBJ2-7; D assignment may be TRBD1 or TRBD2 (5 bases each). Germline V gene lookup returns CDR1 LGHDT and CDR2 YNNKEL (reference sequence). The V and J ends lost 2 bases and 4 bases respectively, with 9 bases between them. The CDR3 extends over 13 amino acids.

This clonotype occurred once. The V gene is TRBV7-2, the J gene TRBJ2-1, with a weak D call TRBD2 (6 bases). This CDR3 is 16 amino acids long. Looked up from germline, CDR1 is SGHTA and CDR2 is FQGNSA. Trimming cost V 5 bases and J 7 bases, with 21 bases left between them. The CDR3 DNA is TGTGCCAGCAGCCGCCCAAGGGGAGGTAGGTGGAATGAGCAGTTCTTC. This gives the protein CASSRPRGGRWNEQFF.

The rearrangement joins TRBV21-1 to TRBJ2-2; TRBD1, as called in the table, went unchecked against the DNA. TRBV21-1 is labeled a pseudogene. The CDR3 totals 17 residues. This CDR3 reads CATSKQAPWANTGELFF. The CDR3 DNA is TGTGCCACCAGCAAACAGGCCCCTTGGGCAAACACCGGGGAGCTGTTTTTT.

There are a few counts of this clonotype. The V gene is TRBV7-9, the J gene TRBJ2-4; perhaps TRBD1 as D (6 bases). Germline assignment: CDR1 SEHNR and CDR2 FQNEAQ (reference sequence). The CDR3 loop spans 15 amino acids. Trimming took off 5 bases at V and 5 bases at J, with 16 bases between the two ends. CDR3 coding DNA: TGTGCCAGCAGCCACGGCTCAGGGGTAGAAAACATTCAGTACTTC. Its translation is CASSHGSGVENIQYF. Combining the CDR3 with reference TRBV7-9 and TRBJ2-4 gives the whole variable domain DTGVSQNPRHKITKRGQNVTFRCDPISEHNRLYWYRQTLGQGPEFLTYFQNEAQLEKSRLLSDRFSAERPKGSFSTLEIQRTEQGDSAMYLCASSHGSGVENIQYFGAGTRLSVL.

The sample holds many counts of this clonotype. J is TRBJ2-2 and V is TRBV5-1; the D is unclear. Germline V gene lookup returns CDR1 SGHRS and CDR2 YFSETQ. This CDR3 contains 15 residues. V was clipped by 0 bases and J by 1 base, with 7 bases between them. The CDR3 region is CASSLGDKNTGELFF. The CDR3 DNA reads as TGCGCCAGCAGCTTGGGAGACAAGAACACCGGGGAGCTGTTTTTT.

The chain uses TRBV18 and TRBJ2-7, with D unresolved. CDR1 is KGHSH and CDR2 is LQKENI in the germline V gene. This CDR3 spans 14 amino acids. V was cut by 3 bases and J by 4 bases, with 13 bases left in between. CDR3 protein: CASSPGPSPYEQYV. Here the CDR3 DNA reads TGTGCCAGCTCACCCGGGCCCTCGCCTTACGAGCAGTACGTC.

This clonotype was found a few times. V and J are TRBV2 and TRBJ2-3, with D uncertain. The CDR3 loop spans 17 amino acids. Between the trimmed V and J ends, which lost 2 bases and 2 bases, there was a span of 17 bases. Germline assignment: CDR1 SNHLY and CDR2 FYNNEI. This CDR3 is CASSELWRQDFTDTQYF. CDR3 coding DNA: TGTGCCAGCAGTGAACTGTGGCGCCAAGACTTCACAGATACGCAGTATTTT.

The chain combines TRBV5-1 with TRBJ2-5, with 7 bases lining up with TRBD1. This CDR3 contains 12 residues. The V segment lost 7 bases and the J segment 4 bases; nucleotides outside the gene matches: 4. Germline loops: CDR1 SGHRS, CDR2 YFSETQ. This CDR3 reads CASGDSRETQYF. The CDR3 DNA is TGCGCCAGCGGGGACAGTAGAGAGACCCAGTACTTC.

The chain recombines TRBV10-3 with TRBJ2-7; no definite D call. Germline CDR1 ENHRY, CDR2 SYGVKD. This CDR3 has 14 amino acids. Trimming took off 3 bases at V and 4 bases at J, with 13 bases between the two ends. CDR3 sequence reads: CAISDSSQGYEQYF. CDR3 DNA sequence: TGTGCCATCAGTGACAGTTCCCAAGGGTACGAGCAGTACTTC.